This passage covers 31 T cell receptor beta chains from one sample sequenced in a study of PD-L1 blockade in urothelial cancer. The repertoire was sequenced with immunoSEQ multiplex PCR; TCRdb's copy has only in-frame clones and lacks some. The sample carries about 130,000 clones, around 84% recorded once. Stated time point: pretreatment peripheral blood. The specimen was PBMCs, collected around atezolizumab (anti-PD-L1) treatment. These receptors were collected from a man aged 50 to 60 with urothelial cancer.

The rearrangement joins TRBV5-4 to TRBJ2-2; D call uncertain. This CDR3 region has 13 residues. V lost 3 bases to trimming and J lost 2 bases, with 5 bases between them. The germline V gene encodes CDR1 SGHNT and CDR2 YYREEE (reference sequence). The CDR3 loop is CASSSYNTGELFF. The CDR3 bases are TGTGCCAGCAGCTCTTATAACACCGGGGAGCTGTTTTTT.

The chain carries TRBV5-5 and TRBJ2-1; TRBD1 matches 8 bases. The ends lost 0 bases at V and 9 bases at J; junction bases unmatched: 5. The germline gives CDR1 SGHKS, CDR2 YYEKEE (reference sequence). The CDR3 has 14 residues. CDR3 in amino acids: CASSLVSTGGEQFF. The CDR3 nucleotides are TGTGCCAGCAGCTTGGTGAGTACAGGGGGTGAGCAGTTCTTC.

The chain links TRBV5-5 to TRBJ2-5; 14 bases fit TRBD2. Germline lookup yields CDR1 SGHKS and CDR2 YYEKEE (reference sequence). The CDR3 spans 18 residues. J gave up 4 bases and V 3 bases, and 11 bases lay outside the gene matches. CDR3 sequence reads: CASSSGTSGSGGLETQYF. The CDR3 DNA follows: TGTGCCAGCAGCTCCGGGACTAGCGGGAGTGGCGGCTTAGAGACCCAGTACTTC.

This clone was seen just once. Written as DNA, the CDR3 is TGTGCCAGCAGCTTGGGGGAGGGGCCCCAGCATTTT. Its protein is CASSLGEGPQHF. The rearrangement uses TRBV5-5 and TRBJ1-5; D remains ambiguous. The germline V gene has CDR1 SGHKS and CDR2 YYEKEE (reference sequence). Trimming removed 0 bases from V and 9 bases from J, with 7 bases in between. The CDR3 loop spans 12 amino acids. Full variable domain (rest looked up from reference TRBV5-5 and TRBJ1-5): DAGVTQSPTHLIKTRGQQVTLRCSPISGHKSVSWYQQVLGQGPQFIFQYYEKEERGRGNFPDRFSARQFPNYSSELNVNALLLGDSALYLCASSLGEGPQHFGDGTRLSIL.

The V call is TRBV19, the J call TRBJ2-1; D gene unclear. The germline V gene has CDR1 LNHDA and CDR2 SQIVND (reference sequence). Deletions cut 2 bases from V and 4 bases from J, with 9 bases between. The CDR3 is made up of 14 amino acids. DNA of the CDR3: TGTGCCAGTAGTATAAGTCAGGTTTACAATGAGCAGTTCTTC. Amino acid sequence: CASSISQVYNEQFF.

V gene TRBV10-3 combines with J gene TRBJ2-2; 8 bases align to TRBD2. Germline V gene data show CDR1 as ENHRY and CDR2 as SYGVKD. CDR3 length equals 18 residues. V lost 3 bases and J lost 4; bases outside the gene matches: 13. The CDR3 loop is CAISEQQAGVLSTGELFF. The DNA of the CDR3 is TGTGCCATCAGTGAACAACAAGCGGGAGTCCTTAGCACCGGGGAGCTGTTTTTT.

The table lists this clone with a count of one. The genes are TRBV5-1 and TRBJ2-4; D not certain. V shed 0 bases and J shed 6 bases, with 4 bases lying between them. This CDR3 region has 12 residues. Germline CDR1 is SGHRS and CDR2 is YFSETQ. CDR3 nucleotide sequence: TGCGCCAGCAGCTTGGACGGAAACATTCAGTACTTC. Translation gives CASSLDGNIQYF.

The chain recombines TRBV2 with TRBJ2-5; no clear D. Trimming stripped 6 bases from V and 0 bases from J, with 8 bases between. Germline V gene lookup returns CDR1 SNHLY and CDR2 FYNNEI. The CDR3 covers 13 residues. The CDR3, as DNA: TGTGCCAGCAGGTTGACTTACCAAGAGACCCAGTACTTC. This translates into CASRLTYQETQYF.

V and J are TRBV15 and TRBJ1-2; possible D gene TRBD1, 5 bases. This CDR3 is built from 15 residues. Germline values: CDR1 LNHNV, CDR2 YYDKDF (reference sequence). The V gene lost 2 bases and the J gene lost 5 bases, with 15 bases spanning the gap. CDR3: CATSRQLTDEYGYTF. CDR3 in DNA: TGTGCCACCAGCAGACAGCTGACAGATGAATATGGCTACACCTTC.

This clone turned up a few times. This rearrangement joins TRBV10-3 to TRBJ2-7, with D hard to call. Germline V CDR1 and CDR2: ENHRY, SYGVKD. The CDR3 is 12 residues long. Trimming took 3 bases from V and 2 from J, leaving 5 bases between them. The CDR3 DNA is TGTGCCATCAGTGACGGTGCCTACGAGCAGTACTTC. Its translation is CAISDGAYEQYF.

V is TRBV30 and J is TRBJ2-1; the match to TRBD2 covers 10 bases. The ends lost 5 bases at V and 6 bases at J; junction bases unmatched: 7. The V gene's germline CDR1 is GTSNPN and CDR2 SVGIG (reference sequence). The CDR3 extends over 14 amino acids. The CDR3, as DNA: TGTGCCTGGGACCCGGGACTAGCGAGCAATGAGCAGTTCTTC. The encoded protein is CAWDPGLASNEQFF. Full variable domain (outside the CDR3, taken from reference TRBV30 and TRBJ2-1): SQTIHQWPATLVQPVGSPLSLECTVEGTSNPNLYWYRQAAGRGLQLLFYSVGIGQISSEVPQNLSASRPQDRQFILSSKKLLLSDSGFYLCAWDPGLASNEQFFGPGTRLTVL.

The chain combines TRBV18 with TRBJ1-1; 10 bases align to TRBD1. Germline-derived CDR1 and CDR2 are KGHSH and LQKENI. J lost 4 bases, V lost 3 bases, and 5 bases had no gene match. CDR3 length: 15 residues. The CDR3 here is CASSPGQGRSTEAFF. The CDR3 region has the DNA TGTGCCAGCTCACCGGGACAGGGGCGGAGCACTGAAGCTTTCTTT.

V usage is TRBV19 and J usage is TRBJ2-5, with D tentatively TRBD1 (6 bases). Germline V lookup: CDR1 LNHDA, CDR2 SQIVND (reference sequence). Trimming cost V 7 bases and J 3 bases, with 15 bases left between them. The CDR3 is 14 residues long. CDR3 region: CASNQGKGEETQYF. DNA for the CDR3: TGTGCCAGTAATCAGGGGAAAGGTGAAGAGACCCAGTACTTC.

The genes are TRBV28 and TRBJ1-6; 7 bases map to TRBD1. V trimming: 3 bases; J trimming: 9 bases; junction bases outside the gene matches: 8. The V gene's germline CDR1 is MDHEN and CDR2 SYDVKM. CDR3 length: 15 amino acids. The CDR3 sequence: CASSFTGDWGSPLHF. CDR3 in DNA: TGTGCCAGCAGTTTCACAGGGGATTGGGGTTCACCCCTCCACTTT.

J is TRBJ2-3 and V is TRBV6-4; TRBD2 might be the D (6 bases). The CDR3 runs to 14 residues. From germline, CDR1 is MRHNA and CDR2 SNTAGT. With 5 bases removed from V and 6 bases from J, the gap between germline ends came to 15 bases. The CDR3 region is CASSKSGLGDTQYF. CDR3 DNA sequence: TGTGCCAGCAGTAAGAGCGGGCTGGGGGATACGCAGTATTTT.

This CDR3 reads CASSLTWPQHF. CDR3 nucleotide sequence: TGTGCCAGCAGCCTGACTTGGCCCCAGCATTTT. This chain uses TRBV7-8 with TRBJ1-5; no firm D call. The CDR3 totals 11 residues. Trimming removed 5 bases from V and 9 bases from J, with 8 bases in between. Germline V gene lookup returns CDR1 SGHVS and CDR2 FQNEAQ.

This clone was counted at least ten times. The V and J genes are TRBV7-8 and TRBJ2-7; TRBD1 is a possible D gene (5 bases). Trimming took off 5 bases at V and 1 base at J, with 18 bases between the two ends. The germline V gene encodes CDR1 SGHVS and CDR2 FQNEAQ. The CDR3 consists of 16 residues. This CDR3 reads CASSPVGAFGSYEQYF. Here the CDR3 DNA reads TGTGCCAGCAGCCCCGTAGGGGCGTTCGGGTCCTACGAGCAGTACTTC.

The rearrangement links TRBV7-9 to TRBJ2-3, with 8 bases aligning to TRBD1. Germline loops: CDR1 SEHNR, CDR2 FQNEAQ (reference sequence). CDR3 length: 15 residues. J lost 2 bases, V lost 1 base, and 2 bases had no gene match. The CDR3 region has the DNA TGTGCCAGCAGCTTAGGGCAGGGGGCCACAGATACGCAGTATTTT. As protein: CASSLGQGATDTQYF. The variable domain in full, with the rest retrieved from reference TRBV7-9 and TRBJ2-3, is DTGVSQNPRHKITKRGQNVTFRCDPISEHNRLYWYRQTLGQGPEFLTYFQNEAQLEKSRLLSDRFSAERPKGSFSTLEIQRTEQGDSAMYLCASSLGQGATDTQYFGPGTRLTVL.

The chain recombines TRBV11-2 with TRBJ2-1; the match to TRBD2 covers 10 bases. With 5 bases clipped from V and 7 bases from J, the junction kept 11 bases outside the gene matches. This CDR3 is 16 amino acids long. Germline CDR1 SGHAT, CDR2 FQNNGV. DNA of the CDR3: TGTGCCAGCAGCCCTGAGGGTAGCGGGAGGTTAAATGAGCAGTTCTTC. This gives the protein CASSPEGSGRLNEQFF.

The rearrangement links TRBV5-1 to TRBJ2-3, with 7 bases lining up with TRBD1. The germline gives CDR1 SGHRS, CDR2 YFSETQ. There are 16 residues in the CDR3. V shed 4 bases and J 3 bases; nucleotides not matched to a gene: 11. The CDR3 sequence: CASSGRRQGGTDTQYF. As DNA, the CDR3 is TGCGCCAGCAGCGGGCGTCGACAGGGCGGAACAGATACGCAGTATTTT.

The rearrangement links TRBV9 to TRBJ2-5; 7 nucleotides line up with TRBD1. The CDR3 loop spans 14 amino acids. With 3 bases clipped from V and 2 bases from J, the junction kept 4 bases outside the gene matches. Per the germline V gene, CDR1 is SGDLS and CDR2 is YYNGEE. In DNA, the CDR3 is TGTGCCAGCAGCGCCGGACAGGCTCAAGAGACCCAGTACTTC. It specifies CASSAGQAQETQYF.

The CDR3 coding sequence is TGTGCCAGCAGCCCCCTGGAGGGCCGGTCGACGCAGTATTTT. Translation gives CASSPLEGRSTQYF. The J gene is TRBJ2-3, the V gene TRBV7-9; possibly TRBD2 for D (6 bases). CDR1 is SEHNR, CDR2 FQNEAQ, per germline (reference sequence). V was cut by 5 bases and J by 9 bases, with 18 bases left in between. The CDR3 length is 14 residues.

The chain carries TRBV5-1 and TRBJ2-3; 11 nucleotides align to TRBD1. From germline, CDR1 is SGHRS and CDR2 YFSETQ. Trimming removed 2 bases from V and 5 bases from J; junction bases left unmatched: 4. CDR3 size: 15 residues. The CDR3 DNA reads TGCGCCAGCAGCTTACCGGGACAGGGGGGAGATACGCAGTATTTT. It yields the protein CASSLPGQGGDTQYF.

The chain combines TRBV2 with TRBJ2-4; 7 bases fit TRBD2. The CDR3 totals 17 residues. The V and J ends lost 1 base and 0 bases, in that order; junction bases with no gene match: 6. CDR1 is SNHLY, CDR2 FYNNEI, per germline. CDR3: CASSEGREGQAKNIQYF. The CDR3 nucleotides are TGTGCCAGCAGTGAAGGGAGGGAGGGGCAAGCCAAAAACATTCAGTACTTC.

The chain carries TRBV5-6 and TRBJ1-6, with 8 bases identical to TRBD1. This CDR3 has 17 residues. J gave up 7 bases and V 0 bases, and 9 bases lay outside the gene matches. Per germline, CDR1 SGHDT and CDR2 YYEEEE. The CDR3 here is CASSLAGQGLGNSPLHF. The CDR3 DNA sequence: TGTGCCAGCAGCTTGGCCGGACAGGGACTGGGAAATTCACCCCTCCACTTT.

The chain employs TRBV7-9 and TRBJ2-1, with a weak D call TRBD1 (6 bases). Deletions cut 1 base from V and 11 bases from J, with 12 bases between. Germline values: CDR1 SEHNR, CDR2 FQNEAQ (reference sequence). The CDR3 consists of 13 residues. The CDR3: CASSLGVRGKQFF. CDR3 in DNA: TGTGCCAGCAGCTTAGGGGTGAGGGGGAAGCAGTTCTTC.

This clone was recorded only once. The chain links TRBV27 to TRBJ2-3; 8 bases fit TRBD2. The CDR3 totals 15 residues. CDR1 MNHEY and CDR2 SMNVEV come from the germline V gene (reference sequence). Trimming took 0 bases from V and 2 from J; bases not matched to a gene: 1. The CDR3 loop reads CASSLSGLVTDTQYF. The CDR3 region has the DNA TGTGCCAGCAGTTTATCGGGACTAGTCACAGATACGCAGTATTTT.

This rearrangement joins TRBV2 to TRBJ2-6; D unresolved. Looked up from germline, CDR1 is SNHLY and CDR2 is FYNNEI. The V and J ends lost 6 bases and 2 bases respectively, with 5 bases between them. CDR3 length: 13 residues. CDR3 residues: CASSGAGANVLTF. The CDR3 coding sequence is TGTGCCAGCAGCGGTGCTGGGGCCAACGTCCTGACTTTC. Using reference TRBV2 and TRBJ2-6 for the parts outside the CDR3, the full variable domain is EPEVTQTPSHQVTQMGQEVILRCVPISNHLYFYWYRQILGQKVEFLVSFYNNEISEKSEIFDDQFSVERPDGSNFTLKIRSTKLEDSAMYFCASSGAGANVLTFGAGSRLTVL.

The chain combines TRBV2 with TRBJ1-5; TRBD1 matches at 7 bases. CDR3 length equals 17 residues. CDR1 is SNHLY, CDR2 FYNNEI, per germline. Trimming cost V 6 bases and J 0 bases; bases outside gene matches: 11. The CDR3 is CASSVAGTVYSNQPQHF. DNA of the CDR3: TGTGCCAGCAGCGTAGCGGGGACAGTCTATAGCAATCAGCCCCAGCATTTT.

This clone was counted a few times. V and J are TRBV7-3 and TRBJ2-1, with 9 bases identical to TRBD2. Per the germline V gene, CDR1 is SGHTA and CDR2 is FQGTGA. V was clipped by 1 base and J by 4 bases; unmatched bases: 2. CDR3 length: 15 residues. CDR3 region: CASSLRLAEYNEQFF. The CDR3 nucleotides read TGTGCCAGCAGCTTAAGACTAGCGGAATACAATGAGCAGTTCTTC.

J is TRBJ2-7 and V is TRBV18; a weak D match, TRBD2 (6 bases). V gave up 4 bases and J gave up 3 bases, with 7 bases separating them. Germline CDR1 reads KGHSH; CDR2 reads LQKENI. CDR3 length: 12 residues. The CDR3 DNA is TGTGCCAGCTCACTCGGGGGCTACGAGCAGTACTTC. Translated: CASSLGGYEQYF.